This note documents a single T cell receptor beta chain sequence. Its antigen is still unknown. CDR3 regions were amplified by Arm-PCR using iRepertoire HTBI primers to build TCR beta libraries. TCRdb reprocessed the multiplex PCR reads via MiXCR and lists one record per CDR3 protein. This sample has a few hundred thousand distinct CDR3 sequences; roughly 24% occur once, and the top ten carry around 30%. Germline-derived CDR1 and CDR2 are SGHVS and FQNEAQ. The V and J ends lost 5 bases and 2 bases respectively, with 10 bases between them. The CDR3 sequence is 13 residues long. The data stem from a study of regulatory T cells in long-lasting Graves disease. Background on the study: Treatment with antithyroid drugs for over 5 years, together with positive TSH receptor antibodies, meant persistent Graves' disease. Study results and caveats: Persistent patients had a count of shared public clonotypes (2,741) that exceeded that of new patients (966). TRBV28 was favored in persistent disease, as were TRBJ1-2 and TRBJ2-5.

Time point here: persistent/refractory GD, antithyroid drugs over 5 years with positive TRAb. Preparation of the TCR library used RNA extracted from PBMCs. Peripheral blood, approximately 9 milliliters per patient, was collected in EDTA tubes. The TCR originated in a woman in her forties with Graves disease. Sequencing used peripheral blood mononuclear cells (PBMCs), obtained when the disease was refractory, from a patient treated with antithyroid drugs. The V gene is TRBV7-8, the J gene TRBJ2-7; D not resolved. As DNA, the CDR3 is TGTGCCAGCAGCCCCCCAGTACCCTACGAGCAGTACTTC. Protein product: CASSPPVPYEQYF.